These 11 T cell receptor beta chains were all obtained from the same sample, sequenced in a study of T cells in Graves' hyperthyroidism and ophthalmopathy. TCR beta CDR3 region amplification was performed from RNA transcripts. The primer set for the first-round RT-PCR of the TCR CDR3 was HTBI. MiXCR was run by TCRdb on the multiplex PCR reads, yielding one entry per CDR3 protein. There are about 590,000 distinct CDR3 sequences in the sample; 15% to 17% occur only once, and around 6.6% lies in the top ten. The specimen sequenced was blood. Source of these receptors: a woman between 25 and 40 years old with Graves' hyperthyroidism.

This clonotype was seen repeatedly, ten times or more. The chain uses TRBV28 and TRBJ1-1; D gene ambiguous. The CDR3 loop spans 16 amino acids. CDR1 is MDHEN, CDR2 SYDVKM, per germline. The germline V and J ends were trimmed by 6 bases and 0 bases, with 17 bases remaining between them. CDR3 sequence (DNA): TGTGCCAGCAGCCCCCAGTATCGAGCCATGAACACTGAAGCTTTCTTT. Translating it yields CASSPQYRAMNTEAFF.

V usage is TRBV7-9 and J usage is TRBJ1-1, with a possible D match to TRBD1 (5 bases). This CDR3 spans 13 amino acids. V lost 11 bases, J lost 1 base, and 14 bases lay in between. Germline V gene data show CDR1 as SEHNR and CDR2 as FQNEAQ (reference sequence). CDR3 sequence (DNA): TGTGCCGGGTCAGGGAGGGGGAACACTGAAGCTTTCTTT. Protein sequence: CAGSGRGNTEAFF.

This clonotype was observed at least ten times. The V and J genes are TRBV18 and TRBJ1-5; TRBD1 matches at 8 bases. Germline loops: CDR1 KGHSH, CDR2 LQKENI. The CDR3 length is 15 residues. The trim removed 6 bases at V and 4 bases at J, leaving 8 bases unmatched. The DNA for the CDR3 is TGTGCCAGCTCCGATTCAGGGGGCGTAAATCAGCCCCAGCATTTT. Amino acid sequence: CASSDSGGVNQPQHF.

The J gene is TRBJ1-1, the V gene TRBV27, with D unresolved. V gave up 10 bases and J gave up 5 bases, with 11 bases separating them. From germline, CDR1 is MNHEY and CDR2 SMNVEV (reference sequence). This CDR3 has 11 residues. CDR3 nucleotide sequence: TGTGCCACCACTTGGGGAACTGAAGCTTTCTTT. Translation: CATTWGTEAFF.

Ten or more counts support this clonotype. This chain uses TRBV12-3 or TRBV12-4 with TRBJ2-5, with TRBD1 matching 9 bases. There are 16 residues in the CDR3. Trimming at V came to 4 bases and at J to 5 bases, leaving 11 bases not matched to a gene. The CDR3 reads CASSYSGQGILETQYF. The CDR3 DNA sequence: TGTGCCAGCAGTTACTCCGGACAGGGGATTTTGGAGACCCAGTACTTC.

This clonotype showed up just a few times. This rearrangement joins TRBV7-3 to TRBJ2-3; TRBD1 agrees at 9 bases. The CDR3 is made up of 19 amino acids. V dropped 2 bases and J dropped 3; count of bases not matched to a gene: 15. Germline lookup yields CDR1 SGHTA and CDR2 FQGTGA. CDR3 coding DNA: TGTGCCAGCAGCTTAGAGGGTTCTTGGGGGACAGGGAGGACAGATACGCAGTATTTT. It translates to CASSLEGSWGTGRTDTQYF.

This clonotype was seen at least ten times. This chain links TRBV2 with TRBJ1-1; D ambiguous. CDR3 size: 14 residues. Trimming shortened V by 7 bases and J by 5 bases, and 17 bases separated the two germline ends. Germline CDR1 SNHLY, CDR2 FYNNEI. CDR3 sequence reads: CASTFGHLGTEAFF. DNA for the CDR3: TGTGCCAGCACCTTCGGGCACCTGGGAACTGAAGCTTTCTTT.

This clonotype has a count of ten or more. J is TRBJ2-1 and V is TRBV6-2 or TRBV6-3; no clear D. V dropped 0 bases and J dropped 10 bases, with 13 bases sitting between them. From germline, CDR1 is MNHEY and CDR2 SVGEGT. The CDR3 extends over 14 amino acids. CDR3 sequence reads: CASSYSGSTREQFF. The CDR3 DNA follows: TGTGCCAGCAGTTACTCCGGCTCGACCAGGGAGCAGTTCTTC.

This clonotype was seen ten or more times. The chain uses TRBV2 and TRBJ2-4; maybe TRBD1 (5 bases). CDR3 length equals 14 residues. Deletions cut 7 bases from V and 6 bases from J, with 16 bases between. CDR1 and CDR2 from the germline V gene are SNHLY and FYNNEI. CDR3 residues: CASTLGVPLNIQYF. CDR3 nucleotide sequence: TGTGCCAGCACCCTAGGGGTGCCCCTAAACATTCAGTACTTC.

This clonotype was detected only a few times. The gene calls are TRBV19 and TRBJ2-2; 7 positions agree with TRBD1. CDR1 is LNHDA and CDR2 is SQIVND in the germline V gene (reference sequence). The CDR3 runs to 15 residues. The trim removed 7 bases at V and 1 base at J, leaving 6 bases unmatched. The CDR3 spells CASTRDRLNTGELFF. The CDR3 bases are TGTGCCAGTACCCGGGACAGATTGAACACCGGGGAGCTGTTTTTT.

This clonotype was detected many times. V usage is TRBV3-1 and J usage is TRBJ2-7, with D unclear. The CDR3 contains 12 residues. V gave up 0 bases and J gave up 3 bases, with 3 bases separating them. Germline V gene data show CDR1 as LGHDT and CDR2 as YNNKEL (reference sequence). CDR3 nucleotides: TGTGCCAGCAGCCAAGACGTCTACGAGCAGTACTTC. Its protein is CASSQDVYEQYF.